This T cell receptor (beta chain) was retrieved from a study of cytomegalovirus exposure and HLA in healthy donors (dated by TCRdb to 2016 to 2017). About the investigation overall: An earlier analysis of approximately 590 of the donors reported about 250 Gb of sequence data and about 100 million unique TCR beta sequences from roughly 200 million T cells. The study aimed to test whether signatures of past pathogen exposure could be identified by cataloging public T cell receptors. A handful of DR-DQ haplotypes were handled as single units for association and clustering because linkage in the cohort was strong. Roughly 300 gigabases of sequencing data and 80 million or so unique TCR sequences were included in an early release covering around 650 HLA-typed donors. A later genetic analysis used genome-wide SNP genotypes for about 65% of the roughly 700 donors, treating that subset as a discovery cohort. Donor age, sex, ethnicity and CMV serostatus were collected together with the repertoire data. Of the roughly 410 genotyped donors, 80% to 90% were placed in the genetic ancestry cluster associated with self-reported Caucasian donors. An earlier analysis of around 640 of the donors used high-throughput TCR beta sequencing to judge whether each TCR beta V gene segment behaved as functional or pseudogenic. In the later analysis, no new phenotypic data were used to find candidate immune exposures; instead, reliance was placed on TCR beta sequences and their occurrence across donors. HLA typing included class I and class II loci at four-digit resolution. The T cell repertoires of around 730 subjects were profiled by immunosequencing and related to cytomegalovirus serostatus. On average, roughly 240,000 unique TCR beta nucleotide sequences were sequenced per donor among 398 genotyped donors of the cohort, with roughly 18% of those sequences being non-productive. In addition to the first cohort of approximately 650 subjects, a separate validation cohort of 120 different subjects was used. A later analysis re-examined previously published TCR beta repertoires from roughly 720 donors and added high-resolution HLA genotyping to investigate patterns of TCR occurrence. Every discovery cohort repertoire had been produced on one sequencing platform. The number of typed donors differed by locus: 629-630 for A, B, C, DRB1 and DQB1; 500 to 550 for DQA1; around 610 for DPA1; and about 470 for DPB1. To predict cytomegalovirus infection status, the study brought together high-throughput TCR immunosequencing, statistical association of individual TCRs with disease status, and machine learning.

Including the terminal cysteine and phenylalanine, the CDR3 comprises 16 residues. The only DNA kept is the CDR3, 48 bases in frame from the first base. Via the germline V gene, CDR1 is SGHTA and CDR2 FQGNSA. V is trimmed back by 1 base and J by 5 bases, and the junction contains 3 bases that no gene match accounts for. In total, approximately 690 healthy bone marrow donors made up the cohort. All cohort members were sampled while nominally healthy, although unrecorded immune exposures were likely present. The donor was CMV seropositive and was included in the group of 270 or so seropositive cohort members. Each donor provided a peripheral blood sample, and peripheral blood mononuclear cells were used for TCR beta sequencing. The Qiagen DNeasy Blood Extraction Kit was used to extract genomic DNA from the blood cell samples. Library construction relied on the immunoSEQ multiplex PCR assay. For the multiplex PCR, a mixture combining 60 forward primers for TCR Vbeta segments and 13 reverse primers for TCR Jbeta segments was used. A multiplex PCR assay on genomic DNA amplified the CDR3 region of rearranged TCR beta genes. On the Illumina HiSeq System, the amplified TCR beta libraries were sequenced as 87-base-pair reads. The authors processed their data as follows. A later analysis tallied 80 million to 95 million unique TCR beta chains across the 610 or so repertoires, and approximately 12 million of those chains were shared by two or more donors. To remove PCR and sequencing errors, raw reads were error-corrected and collapsed into unique sequences using a nearest-neighbor algorithm that merged closely related sequences. Alignment of CDR3 sequences to IMGT reference sequences was used to assign V, D and J gene segments. For a sequence to be retained, a match of at least six nucleotides was required to both a V gene segment and a J gene segment. A rearrangement was called productive if the CDR3 had no stop codons and remained in frame with V and J, and every other rearrangement was called non-productive. Following IMGT convention, CDR3 was defined as the stretch from the second conserved V-encoded cysteine up to the conserved J-encoded phenylalanine. The earlier analysis of roughly 590 of the donors excluded any sequence lacking an unambiguous match to a single V gene segment. In an earlier analysis of approximately 500 of the donors, a V segment was called functional when productive rearrangements were above 56.7%, and segregating when the standard deviation between donors exceeded 5%. A statistical classification framework was built to diagnose cytomegalovirus status from the catalog of TCR beta chain sequences. In a later analysis, TCR nucleotide sequences were compared against IMGT/GENE-DB human TR gene sequences so that V and J genes could be assigned. In a later analysis, CDR3 sequences and most-parsimonious VDJ recombination scenarios were assigned using the TCRdist pipeline. In a later analysis, each TCR beta chain was defined by its CDR3 amino acid sequence together with its V-gene family, and reads lacking a unique V-gene family were excluded. In a later analysis, fewer than 650 highly shared, low-generation-probability nucleotide sequences were removed to address suspected cross-contamination and a sequencing artifact. A later analysis calculated a clonal expansion index for each public chain from normalized within-repertoire ranks of inferred template counts. Generation probabilities in a later analysis came from a VDJ recombination model fitted to out-of-frame rearrangements, and those results were checked against IGoR. In a later analysis, hypergeometric tests were used to score TCR-TCR, TCR-HLA and TCR-CMV co-occurrence, with a repertoire-size bias correction applied to TCR pairs. To estimate false discovery rates, a later analysis permuted the HLA or CMV assignments 20 times. In a later analysis, co-occurring TCRs were grouped with DBSCAN, and TCRdist sequence similarity was added when clustering was performed within HLA-allele-positive subsets. Repertoires with fewer than 30,000 or more than 120,000 public chains were left out of co-occurrence clustering, as were five repertoires with anomalous nucleotide sharing. TCRdb stores this immuneACCESS table with in-frame sequences only. Part of the clones is absent; in the studies checked, under half of the shortfall reflects unresolved V genes, and no reason is known for the rest. V and J calls and clone size are copied from that table; D and trimming were computed from the DNA. In all, the sample holds about 50,000 clones, and roughly 81% of those were seen once. The top ten clones comprise less than 3% of the sample.

As concerns this clone: The clone's antigen remains unknown. No base quality information exists; no much larger clone differs at one position.

Points the paper makes about the study in general: Cytomegalovirus status was reported to be diagnosed by the classifier with high specificity and sensitivity in both the original and validation cohorts. A cluster of highly shared sequence variants was judged likely to be a technical artifact of the sequencing pipeline. The 87-base-pair reads could not distinguish some IMGT-functional V segments, including TRBV6-2 and TRBV6-3, so those segments were excluded. Correlated functional status among segregating V segments might reflect linkage disequilibrium, but an unknown experimental factor could not be ruled out. Over 15 rarely observed V segments, including chromosome 9 orphons, were excluded from the earlier analysis of approximately 500 of the donors because counts were too low. Most TCR sequences were seen in very few donors, while some public TCRs were found in many individuals. Because HLA typing was missing for some donors at each locus, association tests included only the typed subset. Specific HLA alleles were associated with about 17,000 TCR beta sequences at a false discovery rate of 0.05 in a later analysis. For the cohort, immune exposure information was limited to CMV serostatus. A total of 150 to 200 TCR beta chains were listed by the study as associated with cytomegalovirus. In a later analysis, HLA-associated TCR beta chains showed more clonal expansion and lower generation probabilities than non-associated chains that were equally common. In an earlier analysis of about 600 of the donors, most TCR beta V segments appeared in productive rearrangements about 87% or about 30% of the time, broadly matching IMGT annotations. In a later analysis, several top co-occurrence clusters were reported to appear linked to parvovirus B19, influenza, CMV and Epstein-Barr virus. Presence/absence analyses assumed roughly uniform sequencing depth across donors, an assumption that may not hold. In a later genetic analysis, fewer N-insertions in productive TCRs were reported among donors in an Asian-associated ancestry cluster than the roughly 700-donor mean. When HLA alleles, especially DR and DQ, strongly co-occurred, attributing TCR associations to individual alleles was difficult. In a later analysis, TCR association rates were found to vary across HLA loci, with the most associated TCRs seen for DRB1 alleles and the fewest for HLA-C alleles. The authors suggested that the approach could potentially be generalized to other disease states and immunological phenotypes. A further reported finding was that TCR beta sequences accurately predicted the HLA-A and HLA-B alleles for most subjects in the first cohort. In a later genetic analysis, a missense DCLRE1C variant was associated with V-gene and J-gene trimming of TCR beta chains, and the association was replicated in an independent cohort. The cohort was sequenced for TCR beta chains only, and without alpha or paired-chain data the features that could be detected were limited. Three of the identified cytomegalovirus-associated TCR beta chains were confirmed in vitro to be specific for cytomegalovirus antigens. Most CMV-associated TCR beta chains appeared to be HLA-restricted in a later analysis, and the HLA associations seemed to be driven largely by CMV exposure.

The chain is encoded by TRBV7-2 joined to TRBJ2-1; TRBD2 fits 12 bases in the junction. This clonotype was sampled from a woman aged 40 to 50 in good health and CMV-seropositive. The sequencing input was PBMCs. The DNA sequence is as follows: TGTGCCAGCAGCTTAGTGCTAGCGGGGGGGAACAATGAGCAGTTCTTC. Its protein reads: CASSLVLAGGNNEQFF. With the portions outside the CDR3 filled from the reference TRBV7-2 and TRBJ2-1 genes, the complete variable region becomes GAGVSQSPSNKVTEKGKDVELRCDPISGHTALYWYRQSLGQGLEFLIYFQGNSAPDKSGLPSDRFSAERTGGSVSTLTIQRTQQEDSAVYLCASSLVLAGGNNEQFFGPGTRLTVL.